Below, 28 T cell receptor beta chains from the same sample are listed, as sequenced in a study of T cells in localized non-small cell lung cancer (dated by TCRdb to the early 2020s). Libraries came from the immunoSEQ multiplex PCR assay. Imported from immuneACCESS, the table was reduced by TCRdb to in-frame sequences with V and J called. These copies leave out some clones; in studies compared against another copy, an unresolved V gene accounts for under half, and the cause of the remainder is not known. The table for this sample lists 25,000 to 30,000 clones; under 95% of them were counted only once. About 28% of the sample comes from the top ten. The source material was peripheral blood, sampled before any cancer treatment. The receptor source for this set is a female donor older than 55 with stage I lung adenocarcinoma.

This chain connects TRBV6-4 to TRBJ2-3; 9 nucleotides match TRBD1. Germline CDR1 is MRHNA and CDR2 is SNTAGT. This CDR3 contains 16 residues. Unmatched junction bases numbered 7, after V lost 0 bases and J lost 6 bases. This CDR3 reads CASSDSSQGAWDTQYF. The CDR3 DNA follows: TGTGCCAGCAGTGACTCGTCACAGGGGGCGTGGGATACGCAGTATTTT.

This chain connects TRBV7-8 to TRBJ2-7; the D is unclear. The germline V gene encodes CDR1 SGHVS and CDR2 FQNEAQ. V was trimmed by 6 bases and J by 6 bases, leaving 18 bases between them. This CDR3 spans 14 amino acids. The CDR3, as DNA: TGTGCCAGCAGACCCGGCTTTGTAGGGTCCGAGCAGTACTTC. The encoded protein is CASRPGFVGSEQYF.

This chain uses TRBV5-8 with TRBJ1-4; no firm D call. Deletions cut 7 bases from V and 7 bases from J, with 17 bases between. Germline V gene sequence: CDR1 SGHTS, CDR2 YDEGEE. The CDR3 contains 14 residues. CDR3 in amino acids: CASVLAGVSEKLFF. CDR3 sequence (DNA): TGTGCCAGCGTCTTAGCCGGGGTTTCTGAAAAACTGTTTTTT. Full variable domain (outside the CDR3, taken from reference TRBV5-8 and TRBJ1-4): EAGVTQSPTHLIKTRGQQATLRCSPISGHTSVYWYQQALGLGLQFLLWYDEGEERNRGNFPPRFSGRQFPNYSSELNVNALELEDSALYLCASVLAGVSEKLFFGSGTQLSVL.

This sequence joins TRBV10-3 and TRBJ2-7; the D gene could be TRBD1 or TRBD2 (5 bases each). V was pared by 9 bases and J by 5 bases, with 20 bases between. The CDR3 spans 14 residues. Germline V gives CDR1 ENHRY, CDR2 SYGVKD. CDR3 amino acids: CAIGDGTSSDEQYF. In nucleotides, the CDR3 is TGTGCCATAGGGGACGGAACATCGTCCGACGAGCAGTACTTC.

This clone was detected only once. The J gene is TRBJ2-3, the V gene TRBV12-2; no DNA check was done on the table's D call, TRBD2. TRBV12-2 is designated a pseudogene. The CDR3 runs 17 residues. This CDR3 reads CASRLDTSGGGTDTQYF. CDR3 DNA sequence: TGTGCAAGTCGCTTAGATACTAGCGGGGGGGGCACAGATACGCAGTATTTT.

The J gene is TRBJ1-5, the V gene TRBV7-9; TRBD1 might be the D (5 bases). CDR1 SEHNR and CDR2 FQNEAQ come from the germline V gene (reference sequence). V was shortened by 0 bases and J by 2 bases, with 14 bases between the two germline ends. This CDR3 is 17 amino acids long. In DNA, the CDR3 is TGTGCCAGCAGCTTAGCGCTTCAGGGATCGGGCAATCAGCCCCAGCATTTT. Protein product: CASSLALQGSGNQPQHF.

The chain employs TRBV6-5 and TRBJ2-7; D is ambiguous. The CDR3 is 13 residues long. From germline, CDR1 is MNHEY and CDR2 SVGAGI. Trimming removed 0 bases from V and 3 bases from J, with 6 bases in between. The chain's CDR3 is CASSYSNLYEQYF. The CDR3 DNA sequence: TGTGCCAGCAGTTACTCGAACCTCTACGAGCAGTACTTC.

This clone was observed once. The CDR3 protein is CAISEVAGGSYEQYF. As DNA, the CDR3 is TGTGCCATCAGTGAGGTAGCGGGAGGGAGCTACGAGCAGTACTTC. V and J are TRBV10-3 and TRBJ2-7, with 11 bases lining up with TRBD2. V shed 2 bases and J 3 bases; nucleotides not matched to a gene: 3. The CDR3 totals 15 residues. Germline V CDR1 and CDR2: ENHRY, SYGVKD.

The chain recombines TRBV7-6 with TRBJ1-2; TRBD1 matches 7 bases. Germline assignment: CDR1 SGHVS and CDR2 FNYEAQ. V trimming: 5 bases; J trimming: 3 bases; junction bases outside the gene matches: 9. The length of the CDR3 is 15 residues. CDR3 sequence (DNA): TGTGCCAGCAGCCCTTCCCCGCAGGGGGACTATGGCTACACCTTC. It codes for CASSPSPQGDYGYTF.

This clone was detected only a few times. J is TRBJ1-1 and V is TRBV27; D might be TRBD1 (5 bases). The CDR3 loop spans 14 amino acids. V was trimmed by 4 bases and J by 3 bases, leaving 12 bases between them. Germline V gene lookup returns CDR1 MNHEY and CDR2 SMNVEV (reference sequence). CDR3 residues: CASSSGTRYTEAFF. Here the CDR3 DNA reads TGTGCCAGCAGTTCGGGGACCCGGTACACTGAAGCTTTCTTT.

The gene calls are TRBV27 and TRBJ2-3; D is ambiguous. Germline loops: CDR1 MNHEY, CDR2 SMNVEV (reference sequence). V dropped 6 bases and J dropped 6 bases, with 13 bases sitting between them. The CDR3 contains 13 residues. CDR3: CASRGRAGDTQYF. The CDR3 nucleotides are TGTGCCAGCAGGGGTCGAGCTGGGGATACGCAGTATTTT.

This chain joins TRBV2 and TRBJ1-1, with D uncertain. V was shortened by 2 bases and J by 6 bases, with 4 bases between the two germline ends. Germline values: CDR1 SNHLY, CDR2 FYNNEI. The CDR3 has 11 residues. CDR3: CASSETPEAFF. The CDR3, as DNA: TGTGCCAGCAGTGAAACACCTGAAGCTTTCTTT.

The chain links TRBV5-1 to TRBJ2-1; D unclear. Between the trimmed V and J ends, which lost 6 bases and 2 bases, there was a span of 12 bases. Germline CDR1 reads SGHRS; CDR2 reads YFSETQ. CDR3 size: 14 residues. The CDR3 nucleotides read TGCGCCAGCACGACTCCCAGTCCCTACAATGAGCAGTTCTTC. It translates to CASTTPSPYNEQFF.

The V gene is TRBV5-6, the J gene TRBJ1-1; D might be TRBD1 (5 bases). The CDR3 is 12 residues long. Trimming stripped 0 bases from V and 10 bases from J, with 10 bases between. Germline CDR1 is SGHDT and CDR2 is YYEEEE. Here the CDR3 reads CASSLGRGRAFF. DNA of the CDR3: TGTGCCAGCAGCTTGGGAAGGGGCAGAGCTTTCTTT.

V gene TRBV18 combines with J gene TRBJ1-6, with D maybe TRBD1 (5 bases). Trimming took 2 bases from V and 7 from J, leaving 15 bases between them. The CDR3 is 16 amino acids. CDR1 is KGHSH, CDR2 LQKENI, per germline. CDR3 loop: CASSPTIDRQNSPLHF. CDR3 DNA: TGTGCCAGCTCACCAACTATTGACAGACAGAATTCACCCCTCCACTTT.

The rearrangement links TRBV5-8 to TRBJ2-1; 14 nucleotides agree with TRBD2. The CDR3 consists of 14 residues. The germline V gene has CDR1 SGHTS and CDR2 YDEGEE. The trim removed 9 bases at V and 7 bases at J, leaving 6 bases unmatched. The CDR3 sequence: CANRGLAGDNEQFF. CDR3 bases: TGTGCCAACCGGGGACTAGCGGGAGATAATGAGCAGTTCTTC.

The CDR3 protein is CASSPREGEKLFF. DNA of the CDR3: TGTGCCAGCAGCCCGAGAGAAGGGGAAAAACTGTTTTTT. The chain is built from TRBV4-2 and TRBJ1-4; D is ambiguous. Trimming left V 4 bases short and J 8 bases short, with 11 bases between. Germline CDR1 is LGHNA and CDR2 is YNFKEQ. The CDR3 runs to 13 residues.

The rearrangement joins TRBV19 to TRBJ1-2, with a tentative D call TRBD1 (5 bases). The CDR3 is made up of 11 amino acids. The germline CDR1 and CDR2 sequences are LNHDA and SQIVND (reference sequence). CDR3 nucleotide sequence: TGTGCAACCGGGAGGGGCTATGGCTACACCTTC. It codes for CATGRGYGYTF. The entire variable domain, with the rest obtained from reference TRBV19 and TRBJ1-2, is as follows: DGGITQSPKYLFRKEGQNVTLSCEQNLNHDAMYWYRQDPGQGLRLIYYSQIVNDFQKGDIAEGYSVSREKKESFPLTVTSAQKNPTAFYLCATGRGYGYTFGSGTRLTVV.

The chain recombines TRBV6-1 with TRBJ1-1; possibly TRBD1 for D (5 bases). Germline CDR1 and CDR2: MNHNS and SASEGT. Trimming pared 4 bases from V and 6 bases from J, leaving 12 bases between. This CDR3 comprises 13 residues. Written as DNA, the CDR3 is TGTGCCAGCAGTGGAGGGGTGGGAGCTGAAGCTTTCTTT. This gives the protein CASSGGVGAEAFF.

This rearrangement joins TRBV7-3 to TRBJ1-2, with TRBD1 as a possible D gene (6 bases). The CDR3 is 14 residues long. The germline V gene encodes CDR1 SGHTA and CDR2 FQGTGA. The V end was cut by 4 bases, the J end by 3 bases, with 12 bases between. The chain's CDR3 is CASSSPGEDYGYTF. Here the CDR3 DNA reads TGTGCCAGCAGCTCCCCAGGGGAGGACTATGGCTACACCTTC.

The V call is TRBV9, the J call TRBJ2-7; 7 positions match TRBD1. This CDR3 has 15 residues. Per germline, CDR1 SGDLS and CDR2 YYNGEE. V lost 3 bases to trimming and J lost 2 bases; unmatched junction nucleotides: 8. CDR3 amino acids: CASSATQGSTYEQYF. The CDR3 DNA follows: TGTGCCAGCAGCGCGACACAGGGGTCCACCTACGAGCAGTACTTC.

The V gene is TRBV7-2, the J gene TRBJ2-1, with D perhaps TRBD2 (6 bases). From germline, CDR1 is SGHTA and CDR2 FQGNSA. The V end was cut by 1 base, the J end by 6 bases, with 13 bases between. The CDR3 spans 15 residues. The CDR3 loop is CASSLGGLGFNEQFF. DNA of the CDR3: TGTGCCAGCAGCTTAGGGGGACTGGGATTCAATGAGCAGTTCTTC. Drawing the rest from reference TRBV7-2 and TRBJ2-1, the complete variable domain is GAGVSQSPSNKVTEKGKDVELRCDPISGHTALYWYRQSLGQGLEFLIYFQGNSAPDKSGLPSDRFSAERTGGSVSTLTIQRTQQEDSAVYLCASSLGGLGFNEQFFGPGTRLTVL.

This clone was seen a single time. The rearrangement links TRBV5-1 to TRBJ1-1, with D hard to call. The CDR3 covers 13 residues. The V end lost 0 bases, the J end lost 1 base, and 4 bases lay between the germline ends. The germline gives CDR1 SGHRS, CDR2 YFSETQ. CDR3 sequence: CASSLESNTEAFF. The CDR3 DNA reads as TGCGCCAGCAGCTTGGAGTCGAACACTGAAGCTTTCTTT.

The chain's CDR3 is CASSEGYGYTF. The CDR3 DNA sequence: TGTGCCAGCAGTGAAGGGTACGGCTACACCTTC. The chain couples TRBV2 to TRBJ1-2; D remains unclear. CDR1 SNHLY and CDR2 FYNNEI come from the germline V gene. V lost 1 base to trimming and J lost 8 bases, with 5 bases between them. This CDR3 region has 11 residues.

This clone was seen just once. The chain has TRBV19 and TRBJ1-6, with 7 bases aligning to TRBD1. The CDR3 is 15 amino acids. The trim removed 3 bases at V and 7 bases at J, leaving 6 bases unmatched. Germline lookup yields CDR1 LNHDA and CDR2 SQIVND (reference sequence). CDR3 region: CASSIRDSLNSPLHF. CDR3 nucleotide sequence: TGTGCCAGTAGTATTCGGGACAGTCTAAATTCACCCCTCCACTTT.

The chain links TRBV10-1 to TRBJ2-1; TRBD1 matches 9 bases. The CDR3 has 14 residues. The germline V gene encodes CDR1 WNHNN and CDR2 SYGVQD (reference sequence). J gave up 8 bases and V 4 bases, and 6 bases lay outside the gene matches. The CDR3 protein is CASSAGQGGDEQFF. The CDR3 coding sequence is TGCGCCAGCAGTGCGGGACAGGGTGGGGATGAGCAGTTCTTC.

The chain employs TRBV9 and TRBJ2-1; D is uncertain. The CDR3 has 16 amino acids. Germline assignment: CDR1 SGDLS and CDR2 YYNGEE. V was pared by 0 bases and J by 3 bases, with 13 bases between. The CDR3 loop is CASSVESERLYNEQFF. Written as DNA, the CDR3 is TGTGCCAGCAGCGTAGAGTCGGAACGCCTCTACAATGAGCAGTTCTTC.

The chain couples TRBV4-2 to TRBJ2-5; 8 bases line up with TRBD2. This CDR3 is built from 15 residues. The junction had 10 bases not matched to a gene; V was cut back by 6 bases and J by 4 bases. CDR1 LGHNA and CDR2 YNFKEQ come from the germline V gene. CDR3 protein: CASSLYRGGRETQYF. CDR3 nucleotides: TGTGCCAGCAGTCTCTATCGGGGGGGGCGAGAGACCCAGTACTTC.